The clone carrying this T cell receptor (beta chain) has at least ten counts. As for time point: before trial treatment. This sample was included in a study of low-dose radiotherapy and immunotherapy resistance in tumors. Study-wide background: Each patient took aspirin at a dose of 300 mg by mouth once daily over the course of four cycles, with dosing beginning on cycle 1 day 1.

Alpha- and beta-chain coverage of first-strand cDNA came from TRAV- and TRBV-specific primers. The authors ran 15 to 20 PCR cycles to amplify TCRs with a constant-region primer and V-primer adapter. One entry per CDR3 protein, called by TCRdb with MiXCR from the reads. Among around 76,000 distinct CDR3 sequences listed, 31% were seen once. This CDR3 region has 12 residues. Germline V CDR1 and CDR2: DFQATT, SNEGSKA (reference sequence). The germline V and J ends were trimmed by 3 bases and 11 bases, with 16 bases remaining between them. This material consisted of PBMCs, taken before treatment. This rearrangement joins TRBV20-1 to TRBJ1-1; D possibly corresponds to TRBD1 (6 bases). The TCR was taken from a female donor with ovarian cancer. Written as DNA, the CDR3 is TGCAGTGCTAGTCCGGCAGGGGTGGACGCTTTCTTT. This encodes CSASPAGVDAFF.